A single sample gave rise to the 31 T cell receptor beta chains below, sequenced in a study of CD8+CD57+ T cells in acquired aplastic anemia. Investigators profiled TCR beta VDJ and CDR3 from genomic DNA template. From the reads, TCRdb called clonotypes with MiXCR, one entry per CDR3 protein. This sample yields some 220,000 distinct CDR3 sequences, of which approximately 35% are seen a single time; 1.1% belongs to the top ten. Source material: sorted CD4+, CD8+, or CD8+CD57+ T cells (not recorded which) from PBMCs. The receptors shown here come from a human donor in good health, serving as a control.

This chain uses TRBV10-3 with TRBJ1-6, with a tentative D call TRBD1 (5 bases). V was pared by 2 bases and J by 8 bases, with 13 bases between. CDR1 ENHRY and CDR2 SYGVKD come from the germline V gene. This CDR3 is built from 15 residues. The CDR3 here is CAISESAGGDSPLHF. The CDR3, as DNA: TGTGCCATCAGTGAGAGCGCGGGGGGAGATTCACCCCTCCACTTT.

This clonotype was seen repeatedly, ten times or more. This chain links TRBV19 with TRBJ1-3; D gene uncertain. The germline CDR1 and CDR2 sequences are LNHDA and SQIVND (reference sequence). The CDR3 has 11 amino acids. Between the trimmed V and J ends, which lost 5 bases and 8 bases, there was a span of 7 bases. The CDR3 sequence: CASSSPDTIYF. The CDR3 nucleotides read TGTGCCAGTAGTTCCCCTGACACCATATATTTT.

This clonotype was found many times. The chain employs TRBV6-5 and TRBJ2-1; D gene ambiguous. V was shortened by 2 bases and J by 3 bases, with 5 bases between the two germline ends. CDR1 MNHEY and CDR2 SVGAGI come from the germline V gene. CDR3 length equals 13 residues. The CDR3 bases are TGTGCCAGCAGTTACCCAGGCTACAATGAGCAGTTCTTC. This codes for CASSYPGYNEQFF.

V and J are TRBV12-3 or TRBV12-4 and TRBJ2-4, with 9 bases identical to TRBD1. The junction had 8 bases not matched to a gene; V was cut back by 6 bases and J by 5 bases. The CDR3 runs to 15 residues. The CDR3: CASRPTGGPENIQYF. The DNA of the CDR3 is TGTGCCAGCAGACCCACAGGGGGCCCCGAAAACATTCAGTACTTC.

The table lists this clonotype with a few counts. A read error may be the cause here, since a much bigger clone is one base away. The chain is built from TRBV7-2 and TRBJ1-1; D may be TRBD1 (5 bases). CDR3 length: 14 amino acids. Between the trimmed V and J ends, which lost 8 bases and 3 bases, there was a span of 16 bases. Germline V gene lookup returns CDR1 SGHTA and CDR2 FQGNSA. The CDR3 coding sequence is TGTGCCAGCGCTACATATGGGGCGGACACTGAAGCTTTCTTT. Amino acid sequence: CASATYGADTEAFF.

Many counts were recorded for this clonotype. DNA for the CDR3: TGTGCCAGCTCTAGCGGGAACACAGATACGCAGTATTTT. Translated, it gives CASSSGNTDTQYF. This rearrangement joins TRBV19 to TRBJ2-3; TRBD2 agrees at 9 bases. CDR1 is LNHDA, CDR2 SQIVND, per germline (reference sequence). The CDR3 sequence is 13 residues long. The trim removed 9 bases at V and 2 bases at J, leaving 3 bases unmatched.

The V call is TRBV28, the J call TRBJ2-3, with D hard to call. Germline V gene data show CDR1 as MDHEN and CDR2 as SYDVKM. This CDR3 comprises 14 residues. Trimming removed 7 bases from V and 2 bases from J, with 13 bases in between. The chain's CDR3 is CASIRDPATDTQYF. CDR3 in DNA: TGTGCCAGCATTCGAGATCCTGCCACAGATACGCAGTATTTT.

A few counts support this clonotype. This rearrangement joins TRBV20-1 to TRBJ2-3; perhaps TRBD2 as D (6 bases). With 6 bases removed from V and 3 bases from J, the gap between germline ends came to 22 bases. Germline-derived CDR1 and CDR2 are DFQATT and SNEGSKA (reference sequence). The CDR3 runs 16 residues. This CDR3 reads CSAPPPWGVKTDTQYF. For the CDR3, the DNA is TGCAGTGCCCCTCCCCCTTGGGGGGTGAAGACAGATACGCAGTATTTT.

This clonotype was seen at least ten times. The chain has TRBV20-1 and TRBJ1-6; TRBD1 might be the D (6 bases). Trimming removed 5 bases from V and 5 bases from J, with 16 bases in between. CDR1 is DFQATT and CDR2 is SNEGSKA in the germline V gene (reference sequence). This CDR3 comprises 15 residues. CDR3 sequence (DNA): TGCAGTGCTGGGGGGGCACTCAGCAATAATTCACCCCTCCACTTT. Its translation is CSAGGALSNNSPLHF.

Remarks on this clonotype: This likely comes from a read error, as the CDR3 has no conserved phenylalanine or tryptophan at its end. No DNA is shown, since the ends of the CDR3 on it are uncertain; the CDR3 is the one TCRdb lists. The chain combines TRBV4-1 with TRBJ2-7; the table's D call, TRBD2, was not checked against the DNA. The CDR3 region is 9 residues in length, termini included. Germline CDR1 MGHRA, CDR2 YSYEKL. The CDR3 sequence: CASSLRGST.

The V gene is TRBV19, the J gene TRBJ2-1, with 10 bases matching TRBD2. The CDR3 has 14 residues. Germline CDR1 is LNHDA and CDR2 is SQIVND (reference sequence). Germline trimming cut 3 bases from V and 9 bases from J; bases unmatched to any gene: 5. The CDR3 spells CASSITSGDIEQFF. CDR3 sequence (DNA): TGTGCCAGTAGTATTACTAGCGGGGACATTGAGCAGTTCTTC.

This clonotype occurred many times. The V call is TRBV7-9, the J call TRBJ2-2; the D is unclear. Germline V CDR1 and CDR2: SEHNR, FQNEAQ (reference sequence). Trimming took 4 bases from V and 9 from J, leaving 6 bases between them. The CDR3 consists of 11 residues. The CDR3 loop is CASSSARELFF. CDR3 coding DNA: TGTGCCAGCAGCTCTGCACGGGAGCTGTTTTTT. Filled out from reference TRBV7-9 and TRBJ2-2, the complete variable domain reads DTGVSQNPRHKITKRGQNVTFRCDPISEHNRLYWYRQTLGQGPEFLTYFQNEAQLEKSRLLSDRFSAERPKGSFSTLEIQRTEQGDSAMYLCASSSARELFFGEGSRLTVL.

To note about this clonotype: A much larger clone is a single base away; this may be a read error. The chain recombines TRBV19 with TRBJ2-1; D not resolved. This CDR3 comprises 11 residues. The germline CDR1 and CDR2 sequences are LNHDA and SQIVND (reference sequence). The CDR3, as DNA: TGTGCCGGTAGCCGCCTTGGTGAGCAGTTCTTC. It is translated as CAGSRLGEQFF.

This sequence joins TRBV29-1 and TRBJ2-2; TRBD2 is a possible D gene (5 bases). This CDR3 region has 16 residues. CDR1 and CDR2 from the germline V gene are SQVTM and ANQGSEA. Between the trimmed V and J ends, which lost 3 bases and 3 bases, there was a span of 17 bases. CDR3 protein: CSVESEGTSYTGELFF. DNA for the CDR3: TGCAGCGTTGAGTCTGAGGGCACCTCCTACACCGGGGAGCTGTTTTTT.

At least ten counts were recorded for this clonotype. V usage is TRBV9 and J usage is TRBJ2-2, with D possibly being TRBD1 (6 bases). Germline V gives CDR1 SGDLS, CDR2 YYNGEE. Trimming took 1 base from V and 7 from J, leaving 11 bases between them. The CDR3 is 14 amino acids. CDR3 sequence (DNA): TGTGCCAGCAGCGTACATCAGGGGATCGGGGAGCTGTTTTTT. Residues: CASSVHQGIGELFF.

In this sample, this clonotype turned up a few times. This chain connects TRBV6-1 to TRBJ2-5; possibly TRBD2 for D (6 bases). Germline V CDR1 and CDR2: MNHNS, SASEGT. Trimming removed 6 bases at V and 5 bases at J, with 13 bases between. The CDR3 extends over 13 amino acids. The CDR3 DNA follows: TGTGCCAGCAGACCCGGGGGTCGGGAGACCCAGTACTTC. Protein product: CASRPGGRETQYF.

The chain links TRBV11-2 to TRBJ2-1; TRBD2 aligns across 9 bases. Germline trimming cut 5 bases from V and 9 bases from J; bases unmatched to any gene: 11. The germline gives CDR1 SGHAT, CDR2 FQNNGV. The CDR3 extends over 15 amino acids. CDR3 residues: CASSHSGGGGGEQFF. In DNA, the CDR3 is TGTGCCAGCAGCCACAGTGGCGGGGGGGGCGGTGAGCAGTTCTTC.

About this clonotype: A much larger clone differs from this one at a single base, so this may be a read error. This chain connects TRBV6-1 to TRBJ2-7; 11 nucleotides align to TRBD2. CDR3 length: 14 amino acids. Germline lookup yields CDR1 MNHNS and CDR2 SASEGT. The CDR3 protein is CASKLAGVSCEQYF. Written as DNA, the CDR3 is TGTGCCAGCAAACTAGCGGGAGTATCCTGCGAGCAGTACTTC.

This chain links TRBV10-3 with TRBJ2-3, with D unclear. Germline CDR1 is ENHRY and CDR2 is SYGVKD. This CDR3 comprises 11 residues. V lost 6 bases, J lost 11 bases, and 12 bases lay in between. This chain's CDR3 is CAIRSQNEQYF. CDR3 in DNA: TGTGCCATCAGGAGTCAAAATGAGCAGTATTTT.

This clonotype came up many times. The CDR3 loop is CSASEWGYYGYTF. The CDR3 DNA follows: TGCAGTGCTTCAGAGTGGGGATACTATGGCTACACCTTC. V is TRBV20-1 and J is TRBJ1-2; D not resolved. The CDR3 extends over 13 amino acids. The V end lost 5 bases, the J end lost 3 bases, and 13 bases lay between the germline ends. The germline gives CDR1 DFQATT, CDR2 SNEGSKA (reference sequence).

At least ten counts were recorded for this clonotype. The chain carries TRBV12-3 or TRBV12-4 and TRBJ1-6; TRBD1 is a possible D gene (6 bases). Trimming took 3 bases from V and 6 from J, leaving 9 bases between them. The CDR3 sequence is 14 residues long. CDR3 residues: CASSLPGVNSPLHF. Written as DNA, the CDR3 is TGTGCCAGCAGTTTGCCAGGGGTTAATTCACCCCTCCACTTT.

The V gene is TRBV11-2, the J gene TRBJ1-6; D is perhaps TRBD1 (6 bases). The CDR3 sequence is 18 residues long. With 3 bases removed from V and 7 bases from J, the gap between germline ends came to 22 bases. CDR1 and CDR2 (germline): SGHAT, FQNNGV. The DNA of the CDR3 is TGTGCCAGCAGCTTTCCACGTATGAAGGGGGGTCGCAATTCACCCCTCCACTTT. Protein sequence: CASSFPRMKGGRNSPLHF.

With regard to this clonotype: Mismatch with germline at one junction end may stem from a read error. The chain has TRBV20-1 and TRBJ1-4, with 9 bases matching TRBD1. The CDR3 has 13 residues. CDR1 is DFQATT, CDR2 SNEGSKA, per germline (reference sequence). In DNA form, the CDR3 reads TGCAGTGCTCCCGGGACAGGGCCCGAAAAACTGTCTTTT. It specifies CSAPGTGPEKLSF.

This clonotype was seen a handful of times. V usage is TRBV6-1 and J usage is TRBJ2-7; TRBD1 is a possible D gene (6 bases). CDR3 length: 15 amino acids. Trimming removed 8 bases from V and 2 bases from J, with 19 bases in between. The germline V gene encodes CDR1 MNHNS and CDR2 SASEGT. CDR3 region: CASFAPGQLPYEQYF. CDR3 DNA sequence: TGTGCCAGCTTCGCCCCCGGACAGTTACCCTACGAGCAGTACTTC.

This clonotype was counted at least ten times. The chain uses TRBV19 and TRBJ1-6, with a possible D match to TRBD1 (6 bases). The CDR3 spans 15 residues. Germline CDR1 LNHDA, CDR2 SQIVND (reference sequence). V gave up 5 bases and J gave up 7 bases, with 15 bases separating them. The CDR3 protein is CASSAEGGLNSPLHF. In nucleotides, the CDR3 is TGTGCCAGTAGTGCTGAAGGGGGTTTAAATTCACCCCTCCACTTT.

DNA of the CDR3: TGCGCCAGCAGCTTTGGGGACAGCCTCAATGAGCAGTTCTTC. Amino acids: CASSFGDSLNEQFF. This chain connects TRBV5-1 to TRBJ2-1; 7 bases are a match to TRBD1. Per germline, CDR1 SGHRS and CDR2 YFSETQ. The CDR3 is 14 amino acids. The ends lost 2 bases at V and 6 bases at J; junction bases unmatched: 5. Based on the CDR3 plus reference TRBV5-1 and TRBJ2-1, the full variable domain is KAGVTQTPRYLIKTRGQQVTLSCSPISGHRSVSWYQQTPGQGLQFLFEYFSETQRNKGNFPGRFSGRQFSNSRSEMNVSTLELGDSALYLCASSFGDSLNEQFFGPGTRLTVL.

There are a few counts of this clonotype. The CDR3 ends on some other residue instead of the conserved phenylalanine or tryptophan, so this is likely a read error. V and J are TRBV5-1 and TRBJ2-7; D perhaps matches TRBD1 (6 bases). This CDR3 comprises 15 residues. Germline CDR1 is SGHRS and CDR2 is YFSETQ. With 0 bases removed from V and 1 base from J, the gap between germline ends came to 11 bases. The CDR3 coding sequence is TGCGCCAGCAGCTTGGCAAGGACAGCATCCTACGAGCAGTACCTC. Translated: CASSLARTASYEQYL.

This clonotype appeared many times. DNA of the CDR3: TGTGCCAGCAGCTTAGCGCGGGGGGGTACTTACGAGCAGTACTTC. The encoded protein is CASSLARGGTYEQYF. The chain couples TRBV7-6 to TRBJ2-7; 9 nucleotides match TRBD2. CDR3 length: 15 amino acids. Germline V gene lookup returns CDR1 SGHVS and CDR2 FNYEAQ. V lost 0 bases and J lost 4; bases outside the gene matches: 4. Supplemented by reference TRBV7-6 and TRBJ2-7, the full variable domain reads GAGVSQSPRYKVTKRGQDVALRCDPISGHVSLYWYRQALGQGPEFLTYFNYEAQQDKSGLPNDRFSAERPEGSISTLTIQRTEQRDSAMYRCASSLARGGTYEQYFGPGTRLTVT.

Many counts were recorded for this clonotype. The J gene is TRBJ2-1, the V gene TRBV7-9; 7 nucleotides agree with TRBD2. V gave up 5 bases and J gave up 4 bases; unmatched junction bases: 11. CDR1 SEHNR and CDR2 FQNEAQ come from the germline V gene (reference sequence). This CDR3 is built from 16 residues. The CDR3 nucleotides are TGTGCCAGCAGCAACCTCCCCCAGCGGGGATACAATGAGCAGTTCTTC. This encodes CASSNLPQRGYNEQFF.

This clonotype has at least ten counts. The J gene is TRBJ2-3, the V gene TRBV29-1; TRBD2 matches 14 bases. The CDR3 covers 15 residues. V lost 4 bases and J lost 5; bases outside the gene matches: 5. Germline-derived CDR1 and CDR2 are SQVTM and ANQGSEA. CDR3 protein: CSVVTSGGAGDTQYF. Here the CDR3 DNA reads TGCAGCGTTGTGACTAGCGGGGGGGCAGGAGATACGCAGTATTTT.

There are many counts of this clonotype. This chain joins TRBV2 and TRBJ1-5; tentatively, D is TRBD1 (6 bases). V shed 6 bases and J shed 9 bases, with 15 bases lying between them. From germline, CDR1 is SNHLY and CDR2 FYNNEI. This CDR3 spans 13 amino acids. CDR3 nucleotides: TGTGCCAGCAGACGGACAGAGACGGCGCCCCAGCATTTT. Protein product: CASRRTETAPQHF.